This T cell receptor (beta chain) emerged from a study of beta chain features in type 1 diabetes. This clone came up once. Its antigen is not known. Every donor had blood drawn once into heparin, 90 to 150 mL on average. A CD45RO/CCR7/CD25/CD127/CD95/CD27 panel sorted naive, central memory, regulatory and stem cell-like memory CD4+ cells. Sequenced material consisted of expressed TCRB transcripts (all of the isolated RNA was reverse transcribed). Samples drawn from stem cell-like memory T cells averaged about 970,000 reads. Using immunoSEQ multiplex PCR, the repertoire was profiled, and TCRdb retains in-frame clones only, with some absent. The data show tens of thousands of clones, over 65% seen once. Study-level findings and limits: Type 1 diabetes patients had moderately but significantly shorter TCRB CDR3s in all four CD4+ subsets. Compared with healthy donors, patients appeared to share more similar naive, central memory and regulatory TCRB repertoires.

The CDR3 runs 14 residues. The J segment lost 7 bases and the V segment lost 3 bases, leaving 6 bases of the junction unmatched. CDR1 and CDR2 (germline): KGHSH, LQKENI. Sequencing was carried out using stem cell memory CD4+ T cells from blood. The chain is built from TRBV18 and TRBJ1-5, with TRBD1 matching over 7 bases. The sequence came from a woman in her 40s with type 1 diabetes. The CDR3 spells CASSPGTAGQPQHF. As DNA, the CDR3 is TGTGCCAGCTCACCTGGGACAGCCGGGCAGCCCCAGCATTTT.